This TCR beta chain was captured in a study of PD-1 blockade in classical Hodgkin lymphoma. Clones were read by immunoSEQ multiplex PCR, and TCRdb kept only the in-frame ones, dropping some. Of 20,000 to 25,000 clones listed, 70% to 80% were seen once; the top ten hold 15% to 20%. V gave up 4 bases and J gave up 6 bases; unmatched junction bases: 7. This CDR3 comprises 14 residues. The germline gives CDR1 MGHDK, CDR2 SYGVNS. Time point described: cycle 4 day 1 (C4D1), after around six weeks of nivolumab. Every single patient, without exception, relapsed after autologous stem cell transplantation, and brentuximab vedotin exposure varied.

This chain connects TRBV25-1 to TRBJ2-5; 8 bases line up with TRBD1. The sequencing used peripheral blood mononuclear cells (PBMCs), collected before the fourth cycle of nivolumab. The receptor comes from a human donor with classical Hodgkin lymphoma. CDR3 in amino acids: CASSAVQGVQTQYF. The CDR3 DNA sequence: TGTGCCAGCAGTGCTGTACAGGGGGTACAGACCCAGTACTTC.